The 5 T cell receptor beta chains given below trace back to one sample, sequenced in a study of T cells in localized non-small cell lung cancer. Some clones are missing from TCRdb's copy, which holds only in-frame ones; the method was immunoSEQ multiplex PCR. The sample yields some 25,000 clones, around 85% seen once. Source: peripheral blood, taken before any cancer treatment. All receptors come from a man aged 40-75 years with stage III squamous cell lung carcinoma.

A word on this clone: The junction shows a germline mismatch at one end, possibly a read error. Additional DNA sequences in this sample encode the identical CDR3. This chain connects TRBV12-5 to TRBJ2-2; tentative D call: TRBD2 (6 bases). Germline V CDR1 and CDR2: LGHNT, FRNRAP. The CDR3 extends over 17 amino acids. CDR3 DNA sequence: TGCGCTAGTGGTTTTCAAACGGGAGCGGCGGGTACCGGGGAGCTGTTTTTT. As protein: CASGFQTGAAGTGELFF.

The rearrangement uses TRBV13 and TRBJ2-1; 9 bases are shared with TRBD2. V lost 3 bases and J lost 6; bases outside the gene matches: 6. CDR1 and CDR2 (germline): PRHDT, FYEKMQ (reference sequence). The CDR3 extends over 15 amino acids. In nucleotides, the CDR3 is TGTGCCAGCAGCTTTGGGAGCGGGGGGAGCAATGAGCAGTTCTTC. Amino acids: CASSFGSGGSNEQFF.

The rearrangement uses TRBV7-9 and TRBJ1-4, with 9 nucleotides matching TRBD1. The CDR3 is 15 residues long. The J segment lost 7 bases and the V segment lost 6 bases, leaving 9 bases of the junction unmatched. The germline V gene encodes CDR1 SEHNR and CDR2 FQNEAQ (reference sequence). CDR3 protein: CASSNVGQGSEKLFF. The CDR3, as DNA: TGTGCCAGCAGTAATGTAGGACAGGGGAGTGAAAAACTGTTTTTT.

The V gene is TRBV7-2, the J gene TRBJ1-5; D possibly corresponds to TRBD1 (6 bases). CDR3 length: 13 residues. The germline gives CDR1 SGHTA, CDR2 FQGNSA. Between the trimmed V and J ends, which lost 6 bases and 9 bases, there was a span of 15 bases. This CDR3 reads CASSLYGGRPQHF. Here the CDR3 DNA reads TGTGCCAGCAGTCTATACGGGGGGCGGCCCCAGCATTTT. The variable domain in full, completed from reference TRBV7-2 and TRBJ1-5, reads GAGVSQSPSNKVTEKGKDVELRCDPISGHTALYWYRQSLGQGLEFLIYFQGNSAPDKSGLPSDRFSAERTGGSVSTLTIQRTQQEDSAVYLCASSLYGGRPQHFGDGTRLSIL.

The chain is built from TRBV2 and TRBJ1-1; possible D gene TRBD1, 5 bases. The CDR3 spans 12 residues. Between the trimmed V and J ends, which lost 6 bases and 0 bases, there was a span of 5 bases. Germline assignment: CDR1 SNHLY and CDR2 FYNNEI. This chain's CDR3 is CASRGVNTEAFF. The CDR3 DNA sequence: TGTGCCAGCAGGGGGGTGAACACTGAAGCTTTCTTT. Full variable domain (remainder filled in from reference TRBV2 and TRBJ1-1): EPEVTQTPSHQVTQMGQEVILRCVPISNHLYFYWYRQILGQKVEFLVSFYNNEISEKSEIFDDQFSVERPDGSNFTLKIRSTKLEDSAMYFCASRGVNTEAFFGQGTRLTVV.